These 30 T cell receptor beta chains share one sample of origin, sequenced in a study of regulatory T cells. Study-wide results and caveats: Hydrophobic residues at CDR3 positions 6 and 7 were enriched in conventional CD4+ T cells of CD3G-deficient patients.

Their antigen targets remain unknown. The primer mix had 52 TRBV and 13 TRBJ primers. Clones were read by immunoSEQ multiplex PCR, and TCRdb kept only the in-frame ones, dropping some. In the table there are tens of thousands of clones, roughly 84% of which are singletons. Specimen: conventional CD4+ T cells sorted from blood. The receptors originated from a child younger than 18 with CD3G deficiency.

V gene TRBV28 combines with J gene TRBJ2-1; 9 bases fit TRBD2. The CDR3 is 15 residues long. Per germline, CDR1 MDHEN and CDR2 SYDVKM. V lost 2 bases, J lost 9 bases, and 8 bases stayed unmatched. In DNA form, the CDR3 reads TGTGCCAGCAGTTTAAGGCGGGAGGGCCGGGTTGAGCAGTTCTTC. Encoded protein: CASSLRREGRVEQFF.

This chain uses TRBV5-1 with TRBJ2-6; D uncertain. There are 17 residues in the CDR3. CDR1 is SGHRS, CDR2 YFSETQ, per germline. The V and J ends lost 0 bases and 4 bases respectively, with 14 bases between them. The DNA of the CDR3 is TGCGCCAGCAGCTTGGGGCAGGCCTGGTCCGGGGCCAACGTCCTGACTTTC. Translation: CASSLGQAWSGANVLTF.

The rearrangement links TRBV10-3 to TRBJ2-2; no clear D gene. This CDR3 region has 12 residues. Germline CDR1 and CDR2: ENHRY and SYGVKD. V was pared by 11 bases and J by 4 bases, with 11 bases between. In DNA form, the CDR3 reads TGTGCCTCCGCCAAGGCCACCGGGGAGCTGTTTTTT. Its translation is CASAKATGELFF.

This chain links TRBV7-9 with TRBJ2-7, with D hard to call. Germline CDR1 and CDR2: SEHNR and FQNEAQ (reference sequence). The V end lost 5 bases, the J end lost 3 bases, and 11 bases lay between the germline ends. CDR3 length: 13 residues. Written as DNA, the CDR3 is TGTGCCAGCAGCCCGATAGGACGCTACGAGCAGTACTTC. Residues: CASSPIGRYEQYF.

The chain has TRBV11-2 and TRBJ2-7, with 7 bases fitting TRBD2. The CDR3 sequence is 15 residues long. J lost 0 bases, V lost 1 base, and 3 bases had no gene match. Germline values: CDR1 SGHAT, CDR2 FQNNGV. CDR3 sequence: CASSLGGGSSYEQYF. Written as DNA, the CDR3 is TGTGCCAGCAGCTTAGGGGGCGGGAGCTCCTACGAGCAGTACTTC. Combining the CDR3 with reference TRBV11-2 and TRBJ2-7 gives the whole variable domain EAGVAQSPRYKIIEKRQSVAFWCNPISGHATLYWYQQILGQGPKLLIQFQNNGVVDDSQLPKDRFSAERLKGVDSTLKIQPAKLEDSAVYLCASSLGGGSSYEQYFGPGTRLTVT.

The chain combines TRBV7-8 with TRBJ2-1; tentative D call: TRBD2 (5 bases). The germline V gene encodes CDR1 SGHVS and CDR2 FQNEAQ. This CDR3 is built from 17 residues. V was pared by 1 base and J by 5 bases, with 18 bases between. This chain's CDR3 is CASSLGPRGEPHNEQFF. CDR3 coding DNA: TGTGCCAGCAGCTTAGGGCCCCGGGGAGAGCCCCACAATGAGCAGTTCTTC.

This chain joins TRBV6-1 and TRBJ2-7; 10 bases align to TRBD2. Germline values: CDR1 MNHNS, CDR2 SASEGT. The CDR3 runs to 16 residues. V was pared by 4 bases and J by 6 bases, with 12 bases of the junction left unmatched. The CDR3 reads CASSGGSSGRVSEQYF. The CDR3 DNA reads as TGTGCCAGCAGTGGGGGGTCTAGCGGGAGAGTAAGCGAGCAGTACTTC.

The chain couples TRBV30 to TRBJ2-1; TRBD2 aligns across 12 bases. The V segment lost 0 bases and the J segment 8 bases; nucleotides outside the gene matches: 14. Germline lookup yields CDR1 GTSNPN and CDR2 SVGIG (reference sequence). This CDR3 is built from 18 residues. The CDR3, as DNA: TGTGCCTGGAGTGTAAAGGCTAGCGGGAGGGCCGTTTCCGATGAGCAGTTCTTC. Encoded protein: CAWSVKASGRAVSDEQFF.

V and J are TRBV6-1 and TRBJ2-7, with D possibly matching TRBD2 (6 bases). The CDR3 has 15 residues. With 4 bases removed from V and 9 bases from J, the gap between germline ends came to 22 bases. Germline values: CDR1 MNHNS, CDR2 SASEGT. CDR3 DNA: TGTGCCAGCAGTGGCAACCCCAGCGAGAGGAGGGGGCAGTACTTC. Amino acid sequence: CASSGNPSERRGQYF.

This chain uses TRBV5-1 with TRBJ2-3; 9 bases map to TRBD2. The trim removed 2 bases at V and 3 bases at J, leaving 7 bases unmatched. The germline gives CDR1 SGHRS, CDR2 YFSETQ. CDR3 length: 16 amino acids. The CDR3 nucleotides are TGCGCCAGCAGCTTCCAGGCTAGCGGGACGACAGATACGCAGTATTTT. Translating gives CASSFQASGTTDTQYF.

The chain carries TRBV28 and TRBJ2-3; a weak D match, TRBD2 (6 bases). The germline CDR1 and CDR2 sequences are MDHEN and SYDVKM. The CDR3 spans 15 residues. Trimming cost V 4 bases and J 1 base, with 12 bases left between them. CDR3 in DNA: TGTGCCAGCAGTTCGCTAGCGATTGGCACAGATACGCAGTATTTT. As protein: CASSSLAIGTDTQYF.

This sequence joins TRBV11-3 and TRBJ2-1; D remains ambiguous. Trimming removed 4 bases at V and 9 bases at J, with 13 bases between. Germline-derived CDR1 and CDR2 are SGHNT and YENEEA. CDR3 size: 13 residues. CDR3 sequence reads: CASSYTLTGEQFF. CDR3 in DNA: TGTGCCAGCAGCTATACTTTGACGGGTGAGCAGTTCTTC.

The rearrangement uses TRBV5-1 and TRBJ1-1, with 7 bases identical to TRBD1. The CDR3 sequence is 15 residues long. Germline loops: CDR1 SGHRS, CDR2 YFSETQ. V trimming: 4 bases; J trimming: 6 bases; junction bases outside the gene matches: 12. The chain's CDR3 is CASSRGLDRDPEAFF. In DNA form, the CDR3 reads TGCGCCAGCAGCCGGGGGCTTGACAGGGACCCTGAAGCTTTCTTT.

CDR3 sequence reads: CASSLTEAKNIQYF. CDR3 sequence (DNA): TGTGCCAGCAGCCTGACAGAAGCCAAAAACATTCAGTACTTC. The V gene is TRBV7-9, the J gene TRBJ2-4; a possible D gene is TRBD1 (5 bases). The CDR3 consists of 14 residues. Germline CDR1 and CDR2: SEHNR and FQNEAQ (reference sequence). The germline V and J ends were trimmed by 5 bases and 0 bases, with 8 bases remaining between them. Supplemented by reference TRBV7-9 and TRBJ2-4, the full variable domain reads DTGVSQNPRHKITKRGQNVTFRCDPISEHNRLYWYRQTLGQGPEFLTYFQNEAQLEKSRLLSDRFSAERPKGSFSTLEIQRTEQGDSAMYLCASSLTEAKNIQYFGAGTRLSVL.

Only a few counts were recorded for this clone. The CDR3 coding sequence is TGTGCCAGCAGCCCATGGGGTAGCGCCTACAATGAGCAGTTCTTC. As protein: CASSPWGSAYNEQFF. This rearrangement joins TRBV28 to TRBJ2-1; maybe TRBD2 (5 bases). This CDR3 has 15 amino acids. Trimming stripped 6 bases from V and 2 bases from J, with 14 bases between. CDR1 is MDHEN, CDR2 SYDVKM, per germline.

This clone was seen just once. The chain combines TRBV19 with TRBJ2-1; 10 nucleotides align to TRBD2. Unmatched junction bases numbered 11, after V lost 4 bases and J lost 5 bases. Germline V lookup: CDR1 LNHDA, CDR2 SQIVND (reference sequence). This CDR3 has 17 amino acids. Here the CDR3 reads CASSSLAGGRAHNEQFF. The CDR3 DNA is TGTGCCAGTAGTAGTTTAGCGGGAGGTCGAGCCCACAATGAGCAGTTCTTC.

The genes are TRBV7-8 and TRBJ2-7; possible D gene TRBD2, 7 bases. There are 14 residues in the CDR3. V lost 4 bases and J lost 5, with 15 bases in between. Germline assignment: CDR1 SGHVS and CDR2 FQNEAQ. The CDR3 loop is CASSSGGRENEQYF. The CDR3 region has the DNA TGTGCCAGCAGCTCGGGGGGCAGGGAAAACGAGCAGTACTTC.

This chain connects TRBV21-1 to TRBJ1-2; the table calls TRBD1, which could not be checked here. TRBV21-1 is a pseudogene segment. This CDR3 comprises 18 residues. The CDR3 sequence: CASSKEIWDRGFNYGYTF. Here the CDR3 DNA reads TGTGCCAGCAGCAAAGAAATTTGGGACAGGGGTTTTAACTATGGCTACACCTTC.

The CDR3 DNA reads TGTGCCAGTAGCTTCACAGGGAACACTGAAGCTTTCTTT. It codes for CASSFTGNTEAFF. V usage is TRBV19 and J usage is TRBJ1-1; D is possibly TRBD1 (5 bases). V was trimmed by 6 bases and J by 1 base, leaving 9 bases between them. In germline, CDR1 is LNHDA, CDR2 SQIVND (reference sequence). The length of the CDR3 is 13 residues.

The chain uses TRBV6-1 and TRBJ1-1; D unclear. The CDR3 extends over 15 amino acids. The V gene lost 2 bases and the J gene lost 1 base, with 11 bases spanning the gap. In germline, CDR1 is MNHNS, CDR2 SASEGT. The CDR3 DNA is TGTGCCAGCAGTGAACCCACAGTGGGGAACACTGAAGCTTTCTTT. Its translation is CASSEPTVGNTEAFF.

CDR3 nucleotide sequence: TGCGCCAGCAGCTTGGAGAGGGCCTCCCCGGCTTTCTTT. As protein: CASSLERASPAFF. J is TRBJ1-1 and V is TRBV5-1; D ambiguous. The germline V gene encodes CDR1 SGHRS and CDR2 YFSETQ. This CDR3 contains 13 residues. Trimming shortened V by 0 bases and J by 11 bases, and 14 bases separated the two germline ends.

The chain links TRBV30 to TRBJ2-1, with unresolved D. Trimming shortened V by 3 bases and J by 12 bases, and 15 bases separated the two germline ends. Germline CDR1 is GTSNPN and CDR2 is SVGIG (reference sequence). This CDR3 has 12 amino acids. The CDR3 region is CAWSHGRAGQFF. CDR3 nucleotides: TGTGCCTGGAGCCATGGACGGGCAGGGCAGTTCTTC. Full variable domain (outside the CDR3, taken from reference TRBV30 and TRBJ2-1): SQTIHQWPATLVQPVGSPLSLECTVEGTSNPNLYWYRQAAGRGLQLLFYSVGIGQISSEVPQNLSASRPQDRQFILSSKKLLLSDSGFYLCAWSHGRAGQFFGPGTRLTVL.

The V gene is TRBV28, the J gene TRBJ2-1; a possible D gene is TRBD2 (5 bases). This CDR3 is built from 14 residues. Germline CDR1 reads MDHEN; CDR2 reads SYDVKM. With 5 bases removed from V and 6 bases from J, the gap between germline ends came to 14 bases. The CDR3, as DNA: TGTGCCAGCAGTAAGCGGACCAGGTCCAATGAGCAGTTCTTC. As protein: CASSKRTRSNEQFF.

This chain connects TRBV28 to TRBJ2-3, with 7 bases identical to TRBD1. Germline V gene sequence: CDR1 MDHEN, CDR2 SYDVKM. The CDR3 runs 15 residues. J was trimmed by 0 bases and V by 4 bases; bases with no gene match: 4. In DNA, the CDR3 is TGTGCCAGCAGTTCAAGACAGGGTAGCACAGATACGCAGTATTTT. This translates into CASSSRQGSTDTQYF.

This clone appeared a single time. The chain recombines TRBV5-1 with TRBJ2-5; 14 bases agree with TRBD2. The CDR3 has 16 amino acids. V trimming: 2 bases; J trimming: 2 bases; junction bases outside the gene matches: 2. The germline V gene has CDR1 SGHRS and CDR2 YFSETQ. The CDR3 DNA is TGCGCCAGCAGCTTCGGACTAGCGGGAGGTCAAGAGACCCAGTACTTC. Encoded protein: CASSFGLAGGQETQYF.

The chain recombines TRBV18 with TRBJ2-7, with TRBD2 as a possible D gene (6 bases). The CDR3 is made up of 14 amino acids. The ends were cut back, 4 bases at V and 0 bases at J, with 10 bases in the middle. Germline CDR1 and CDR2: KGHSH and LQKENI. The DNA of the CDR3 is TGTGCCAGCTCACAGGCGGGGTACTCCTACGAGCAGTACTTC. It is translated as CASSQAGYSYEQYF.

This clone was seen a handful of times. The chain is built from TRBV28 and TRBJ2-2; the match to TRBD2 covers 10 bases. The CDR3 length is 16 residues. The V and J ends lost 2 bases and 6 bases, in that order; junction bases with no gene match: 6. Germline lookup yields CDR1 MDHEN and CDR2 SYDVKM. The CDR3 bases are TGTGCCAGCAGTTTAGCTAGAGCGGGAGGGGCCGGGGAGCTGTTTTTT. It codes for CASSLARAGGAGELFF.

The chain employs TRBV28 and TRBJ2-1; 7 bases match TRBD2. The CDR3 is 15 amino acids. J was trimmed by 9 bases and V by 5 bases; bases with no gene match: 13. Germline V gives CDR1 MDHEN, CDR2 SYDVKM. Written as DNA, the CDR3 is TGTGCCAGCAGTCGGACTAGACGAATGACTGGTGAGCAGTTCTTC. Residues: CASSRTRRMTGEQFF. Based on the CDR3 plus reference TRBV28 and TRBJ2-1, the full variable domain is DVKVTQSSRYLVKRTGEKVFLECVQDMDHENMFWYRQDPGLGLRLIYFSYDVKMKEKGDIPEGYSVSREKKERFSLILESASTNQTSMYLCASSRTRRMTGEQFFGPGTRLTVL.

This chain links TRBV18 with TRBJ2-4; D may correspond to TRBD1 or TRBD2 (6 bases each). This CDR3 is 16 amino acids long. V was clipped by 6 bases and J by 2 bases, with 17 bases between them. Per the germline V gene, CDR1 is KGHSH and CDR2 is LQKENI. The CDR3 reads CASSPVGGGPKNIQYF. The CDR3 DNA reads TGTGCCAGCTCGCCTGTCGGAGGGGGGCCCAAAAACATTCAGTACTTC.

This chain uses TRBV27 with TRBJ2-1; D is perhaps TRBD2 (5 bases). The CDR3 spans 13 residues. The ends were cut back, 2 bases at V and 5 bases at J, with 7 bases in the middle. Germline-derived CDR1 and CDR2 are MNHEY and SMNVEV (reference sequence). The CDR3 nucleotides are TGTGCCAGCAGTTTAAAAGCGGACAATGAGCAGTTCTTC. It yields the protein CASSLKADNEQFF.